This paragraph covers one T cell receptor (beta chain) sequence. Its specificity is not known. CDR1 and CDR2 (germline): SGHDN, FVKESK. The CDR3 covers 13 residues. The germline V and J ends were trimmed by 3 bases and 5 bases, with 8 bases remaining between them. The data are from a study of cytomegalovirus exposure and HLA in healthy donors. Study-wide findings and caveats: Rarity held for most TCR sequences, but there were some public TCRs that occurred in many donors.

A multiplex PCR was run with 60 Vbeta primers and 13 Jbeta primers. Data came from immunoSEQ multiplex PCR; TCRdb stores just in-frame clones and leaves some out. The sample contains some 120,000 clones, around 81% of which appear only once. The sample was PBMCs. This chain links TRBV14 with TRBJ2-1; no definite D call. This clonotype was sampled from a female donor in good health and CMV-seronegative. CDR3 residues: CASSHVAHNEQFF. The CDR3 DNA reads TGTGCCAGCAGCCATGTAGCTCACAATGAGCAGTTCTTC.